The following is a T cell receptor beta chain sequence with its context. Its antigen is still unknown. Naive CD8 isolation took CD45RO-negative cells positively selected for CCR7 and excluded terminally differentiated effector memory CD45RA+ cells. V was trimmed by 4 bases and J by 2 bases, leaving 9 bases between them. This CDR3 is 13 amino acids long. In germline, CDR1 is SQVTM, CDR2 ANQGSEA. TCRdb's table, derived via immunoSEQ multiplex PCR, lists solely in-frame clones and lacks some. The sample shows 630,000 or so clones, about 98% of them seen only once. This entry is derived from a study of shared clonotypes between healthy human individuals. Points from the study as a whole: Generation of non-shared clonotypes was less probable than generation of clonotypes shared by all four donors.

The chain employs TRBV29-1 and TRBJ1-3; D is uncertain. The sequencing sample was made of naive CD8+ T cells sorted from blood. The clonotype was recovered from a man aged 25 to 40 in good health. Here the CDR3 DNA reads TGCAGCGTTGGGGAACGGACTGGAAACACCATATATTTT. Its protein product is CSVGERTGNTIYF. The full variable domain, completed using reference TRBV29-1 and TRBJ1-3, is SAVISQKPSRDICQRGTSLTIQCQVDSQVTMMFWYRQQPGQSLTLIATANQGSEATYESGFVIDKFPISRPNLTFSTLTVSNMSPEDSSIYLCSVGERTGNTIYFGEGSWLTVV.